Each of the 17 T cell receptor beta chains below was sequenced from the same sample in a study of long-term antiretroviral therapy in people with HIV. The assay used was immunoSEQ (version v3.0), run at survey level. The data were produced by immunoSEQ multiplex PCR, yet TCRdb's version contains in-frame clones alone and is incomplete. The sample records some 21,000 clones, roughly 87% being singletons. This specimen was unsorted PBMCs, taken 0.3 years after starting antiretroviral therapy. The receptors here all came from a man aged 50-60 years with HIV.

The J gene is TRBJ2-3, the V gene TRBV2; D not resolved. Germline CDR1 SNHLY, CDR2 FYNNEI. Trimming removed 7 bases from V and 2 bases from J, with 13 bases in between. The CDR3 has 14 residues. The CDR3: CASKERYTTDTQYF. In DNA, the CDR3 is TGTGCCAGCAAGGAGAGGTACACCACAGATACGCAGTATTTT.

The CDR3 DNA is TGCGCCAGCAGCCCCGAAGGGGGGAGGGAGACCCAGTACTTC. Residues: CASSPEGGRETQYF. The rearrangement joins TRBV5-1 to TRBJ2-5, with D possibly called TRBD1 or TRBD2 (6 bases each). The germline V gene encodes CDR1 SGHRS and CDR2 YFSETQ. This CDR3 contains 14 residues. Trimming stripped 4 bases from V and 5 bases from J, with 15 bases between.

The CDR3 DNA follows: TGTGCCAGCACGGTGAAGAGCCTCGGAGAGACCCAGTACTTC. This translates into CASTVKSLGETQYF. The V gene is TRBV6-1, the J gene TRBJ2-5; D remains ambiguous. This CDR3 comprises 14 residues. Trimming removed 7 bases from V and 4 bases from J, with 16 bases in between. Looked up from germline, CDR1 is MNHNS and CDR2 is SASEGT.

This clone was seen more than once but under ten times. The J gene is TRBJ1-1, the V gene TRBV5-1; D is undetermined. CDR3 length: 12 amino acids. The V end was cut by 6 bases, the J end by 5 bases, with 11 bases between. Germline CDR1 and CDR2: SGHRS and YFSETQ. The CDR3 loop is CASNQGGTEAFF. DNA for the CDR3: TGCGCCAGCAACCAAGGTGGGACTGAAGCTTTCTTT.

The chain joins TRBV7-9 to TRBJ1-1; the D gene is possibly TRBD1 (6 bases). The V gene lost 4 bases and the J gene lost 0 bases, with 15 bases spanning the gap. Per the germline V gene, CDR1 is SEHNR and CDR2 is FQNEAQ (reference sequence). CDR3 length equals 16 residues. The CDR3 here is CASSSPDRPMNTEAFF. Written as DNA, the CDR3 is TGTGCCAGCAGCTCACCGGACAGACCCATGAACACTGAAGCTTTCTTT.

This clone appeared a few times. The rearrangement joins TRBV7-8 to TRBJ2-7; 9 bases agree with TRBD1. The CDR3 totals 15 residues. The V and J ends lost 5 bases and 1 base, in that order; junction bases with no gene match: 6. The germline V gene encodes CDR1 SGHVS and CDR2 FQNEAQ. The CDR3 DNA reads as TGTGCCAGCAGCCCCAACAGGGGGCGATCCTACGAGCAGTACTTC. Its translation is CASSPNRGRSYEQYF.

The genes are TRBV29-1 and TRBJ2-1; D might be TRBD2 (5 bases). V was clipped by 6 bases and J by 4 bases, with 19 bases between them. In germline, CDR1 is SQVTM, CDR2 ANQGSEA. CDR3 length equals 15 residues. This CDR3 reads CSVVGRRQTYNEQFF. Here the CDR3 DNA reads TGCAGCGTCGTTGGGAGACGCCAAACGTACAATGAGCAGTTCTTC.

CDR3 sequence reads: CASSMTPYSVRSYNSPLHF. The CDR3 DNA reads as TGTGCCAGCAGCATGACTCCTTATTCCGTTCGCTCCTATAATTCACCCCTCCACTTT. V gene TRBV7-9 combines with J gene TRBJ1-6; no clear D. Trimming shortened V by 5 bases and J by 0 bases, and 20 bases separated the two germline ends. Germline assignment: CDR1 SEHNR and CDR2 FQNEAQ (reference sequence). There are 19 residues in the CDR3.

This clone has more than one count but fewer than ten. The chain links TRBV28 to TRBJ2-7; 9 positions match TRBD2. Trimming at V came to 5 bases and at J to 9 bases, leaving 11 bases not matched to a gene. Germline CDR1 and CDR2: MDHEN and SYDVKM. The CDR3 extends over 14 amino acids. For the CDR3, the DNA is TGTGCCAGCAGTATACTAGCGGGTTCTCGGGGGCAGTACTTC. Translation gives CASSILAGSRGQYF.

This chain links TRBV7-9 with TRBJ2-5; D perhaps matches TRBD1 (5 bases). The V end was cut by 6 bases, the J end by 5 bases, with 19 bases between. The germline V gene has CDR1 SEHNR and CDR2 FQNEAQ (reference sequence). This CDR3 contains 15 residues. This CDR3 is CASRFDQGSVETQYF. CDR3 DNA: TGTGCCAGCAGATTCGACCAGGGTTCTGTGGAGACCCAGTACTTC.

The V call is TRBV7-2, the J call TRBJ2-5; 7 bases fit TRBD1. The CDR3 is 13 residues long. Losses at the gene ends were 5 bases for V and 2 bases for J; bases not matched to a gene: 2. The germline gives CDR1 SGHTA, CDR2 FQGNSA. The CDR3 is CASSVDRQETQYF. The CDR3 DNA is TGTGCCAGCAGCGTGGACAGGCAAGAGACCCAGTACTTC.

The chain has TRBV19 and TRBJ2-1; 8 nucleotides align to TRBD2. The germline V gene encodes CDR1 LNHDA and CDR2 SQIVND (reference sequence). The length of the CDR3 is 15 residues. With 8 bases clipped from V and 4 bases from J, the junction kept 10 bases outside the gene matches. CDR3 DNA: TGTGCCAGTGGGGCGAGCGGGAGTACTTACAATGAGCAGTTCTTC. Translation gives CASGASGSTYNEQFF.

This chain uses TRBV4-1 with TRBJ1-2; a weak D match, TRBD1 (6 bases). The germline gives CDR1 MGHRA, CDR2 YSYEKL. The ends were cut back, 4 bases at V and 8 bases at J, with 20 bases in the middle. This CDR3 contains 15 residues. The chain's CDR3 is CASSRRTAAREGYTF. The CDR3 DNA follows: TGCGCCAGCAGCCGGAGGACAGCGGCCCGGGAGGGCTACACCTTC.

This clone was found a few times. V gene TRBV5-5 combines with J gene TRBJ2-7; no definite D call. The length of the CDR3 is 13 residues. Germline V CDR1 and CDR2: SGHKS, YYEKEE (reference sequence). Trimming removed 4 bases at V and 6 bases at J, with 14 bases between. In DNA form, the CDR3 reads TGTGCCAGCAGCCCCCATCTAGGCTTCGAGCAGTACTTC. As protein: CASSPHLGFEQYF.

The chain uses TRBV21-1 and TRBJ2-7; the table calls TRBD2, which could not be checked here. TRBV21-1 is assigned pseudogene status. CDR3 length: 13 amino acids. The CDR3 DNA reads TGTGCCAACGGTACTCAAAAATCCTACGAGCAGTACTTC. It encodes CANGTQKSYEQYF.

The V and J genes are TRBV11-2 and TRBJ2-7, with D tentatively TRBD1 or TRBD2 (6 bases each). CDR1 SGHAT and CDR2 FQNNGV come from the germline V gene. The V end lost 4 bases, the J end lost 5 bases, and 15 bases lay between the germline ends. The CDR3 covers 14 residues. CDR3 amino acids: CASSSLQGGNEQYF. The CDR3 coding sequence is TGTGCCAGCAGCTCCCTACAGGGCGGGAACGAGCAGTACTTC.

The chain joins TRBV30 to TRBJ1-2; possibly TRBD1 for D (5 bases). In germline, CDR1 is GTSNPN, CDR2 SVGIG (reference sequence). Trimming took off 1 base at V and 5 bases at J, with 11 bases between the two ends. The CDR3 is 13 amino acids. The CDR3 loop is CAWSDRGYYGYTF. The CDR3 region has the DNA TGTGCCTGGAGTGACCGGGGGTATTATGGCTACACCTTC.